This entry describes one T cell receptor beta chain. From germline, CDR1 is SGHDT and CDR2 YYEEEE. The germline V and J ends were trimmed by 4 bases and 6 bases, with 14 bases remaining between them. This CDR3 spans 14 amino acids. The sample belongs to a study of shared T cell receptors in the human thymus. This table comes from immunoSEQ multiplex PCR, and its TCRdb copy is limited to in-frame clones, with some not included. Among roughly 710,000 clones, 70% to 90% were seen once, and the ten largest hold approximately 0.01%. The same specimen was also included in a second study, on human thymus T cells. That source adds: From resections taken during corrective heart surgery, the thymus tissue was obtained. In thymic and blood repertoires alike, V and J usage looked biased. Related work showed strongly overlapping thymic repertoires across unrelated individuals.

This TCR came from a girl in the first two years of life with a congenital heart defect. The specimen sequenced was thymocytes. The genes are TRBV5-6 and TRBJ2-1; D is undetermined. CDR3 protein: CASSQPTRSNEQFF. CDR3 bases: TGTGCCAGCAGCCAACCTACTCGTTCCAATGAGCAGTTCTTC.